A single sample is the source of the 25 T cell receptor beta chains below, sequenced in a study of metastatic and nonmetastatic thyroid tumors. Ahead of thyroid surgery, no patient had received treatment of any kind. TCRdb re-called clones via MiXCR from the PCR reads. The table includes roughly 5,200 clones, about 30% detected once. Material: adjacent normal tissue. These receptor sequences come from a female donor with papillary thyroid cancer or a benign thyroid nodule (not recorded which). Some clones in this sample may be carry-over from other donors' samples.

This clone was seen a handful of times. The J gene is TRBJ2-2, the V gene TRBV5-1; either TRBD1 or TRBD2 may supply D (5 bases each). The CDR3 totals 17 residues. The V gene's germline CDR1 is SGHRS and CDR2 YFSETQ. The V and J ends lost 0 bases and 0 bases respectively, with 12 bases between them. The CDR3 loop is CASSLGPGRTNTGELFF. DNA of the CDR3: TGCGCCAGCAGCTTGGGGCCGGGACGGACGAACACCGGGGAGCTGTTTTTT. Full variable domain (rest looked up from reference TRBV5-1 and TRBJ2-2): KAGVTQTPRYLIKTRGQQVTLSCSPISGHRSVSWYQQTPGQGLQFLFEYFSETQRNKGNFPGRFSGRQFSNSRSEMNVSTLELGDSALYLCASSLGPGRTNTGELFFGEGSRLTVL.

This rearrangement joins TRBV11-2 to TRBJ2-7; maybe TRBD1 (5 bases). The CDR3 covers 14 residues. Germline V gene sequence: CDR1 SGHAT, CDR2 FQNNGV. Trimming pared 1 base from V and 2 bases from J, leaving 9 bases between. The CDR3 DNA is TGTGCCAGCAGCTTAGGACAGAGTGCCTACGAGCAGTACTTC. It is translated as CASSLGQSAYEQYF.

This clone occurred a few times. The rearrangement joins TRBV6-1 to TRBJ2-1, with 9 bases that match TRBD2. Germline CDR1 reads MNHNS; CDR2 reads SASEGT. The V segment lost 2 bases and the J segment 7 bases; nucleotides outside the gene matches: 15. CDR3 size: 18 residues. The CDR3 spells CASSENSLRATSGNEQFF. In DNA form, the CDR3 reads TGTGCCAGCAGTGAAAACAGCCTCCGGGCAACTAGCGGGAATGAGCAGTTCTTC.

By proportion, this clone is large. The rearrangement links TRBV7-8 to TRBJ2-2; D gene unclear. V was pared by 2 bases and J by 0 bases, with 16 bases between. The CDR3 contains 18 residues. Germline lookup yields CDR1 SGHVS and CDR2 FQNEAQ. The CDR3 sequence: CASSLIGLDLANTGELFF. CDR3 in DNA: TGTGCCAGCAGCTTAATAGGTCTTGACCTCGCGAACACCGGGGAGCTGTTTTTT.

In its sample, this clone was seen a few times. One base away lies a much larger clone, so this may be a sequencing read error. The chain employs TRBV6-1 and TRBJ2-7; the D is unclear. Germline CDR1 is MNHNS and CDR2 is SASEGT. This CDR3 is built from 16 residues. The DNA for the CDR3 is TGTGCCAGCAGGTCAGAACATACCACCACTTACTACGAGCAGCACTTC. This codes for CASRSEHTTTYYEQHF.

This clone was seen repeatedly, ten times or more. This sequence joins TRBV2 and TRBJ1-1, with D perhaps matching TRBD1 (5 bases). In germline, CDR1 is SNHLY, CDR2 FYNNEI. This CDR3 has 11 residues. The V gene lost 6 bases and the J gene lost 8 bases, with 10 bases spanning the gap. CDR3 sequence: CASRPDSEAFF. The CDR3 nucleotides are TGTGCCAGCAGACCTGACAGCGAAGCTTTCTTT.

Sample share makes this clone medium-sized (0.01 to 0.1%). This chain uses TRBV7-9 with TRBJ2-5, with D tentatively TRBD2 (7 bases). CDR3 length equals 15 residues. Trimming stripped 5 bases from V and 4 bases from J, with 17 bases between. Germline CDR1 is SEHNR and CDR2 is FQNEAQ (reference sequence). The CDR3 loop is CASSPGDTSVETQYF. CDR3 nucleotide sequence: TGTGCCAGCAGCCCCGGGGACACTAGCGTAGAGACCCAGTACTTC. The variable domain in full, completed from reference TRBV7-9 and TRBJ2-5, reads DTGVSQNPRHKITKRGQNVTFRCDPISEHNRLYWYRQTLGQGPEFLTYFQNEAQLEKSRLLSDRFSAERPKGSFSTLEIQRTEQGDSAMYLCASSPGDTSVETQYFGPGTRLLVL.

This clone was detected a few times. The chain joins TRBV12-3 or TRBV12-4 to TRBJ1-2, with 7 bases that match TRBD1. V gave up 0 bases and J gave up 7 bases; unmatched junction bases: 2. The CDR3 sequence is 13 residues long. DNA of the CDR3: TGTGCCAGCAGTTTAGCCGACAGGGTTGGCTACACCTTC. It yields the protein CASSLADRVGYTF.

V and J are TRBV4-2 and TRBJ1-4, with no clear D. Between the trimmed V and J ends, which lost 6 bases and 4 bases, there was a span of 15 bases. CDR1 and CDR2 (germline): LGHNA, YNFKEQ. The length of the CDR3 is 15 residues. The CDR3 is CASSPGDIGNEKLFF. The CDR3 nucleotides read TGTGCCAGCAGTCCCGGGGATATAGGTAATGAAAAACTGTTTTTT.

The genes are TRBV6-1 and TRBJ2-5; the match to TRBD2 covers 14 bases. Germline V CDR1 and CDR2: MNHNS, SASEGT. This CDR3 contains 19 residues. The V gene end was trimmed by 2 bases and the J gene end by 0 bases; junction bases not matched to a gene: 8. The DNA of the CDR3 is TGTGCCAGCAGTGAATTCGGGACTAGCGGGAGATCATACCAAGAGACCCAGTACTTC. It translates to CASSEFGTSGRSYQETQYF.

This clone was seen only once. The chain uses TRBV5-1 and TRBJ2-7, with 7 bases aligning to TRBD1. The V gene's germline CDR1 is SGHRS and CDR2 YFSETQ. The CDR3 is 16 residues long. The ends lost 0 bases at V and 2 bases at J; junction bases unmatched: 8. The CDR3 here is CASSLAGRTGAYEQYF. The DNA of the CDR3 is TGCGCCAGCAGCTTGGCGGGACGGACAGGTGCCTACGAGCAGTACTTC.

Turning to this clone: Since a much larger clone is just one base distant, this may be a read error. The sample carries other DNA sequences with the same CDR3. This chain uses TRBV9 with TRBJ2-7; weak D call: TRBD2 (6 bases). The V end lost 8 bases, the J end lost 4 bases, and 10 bases lay between the germline ends. The germline V gene encodes CDR1 SGDLS and CDR2 YYNGEE. The CDR3 is made up of 11 amino acids. This CDR3 is CARGRGYEQYF. CDR3 in DNA: TGTGCCAGGGGTCGGGGGTACGAGCAGTACTTC.

The chain recombines TRBV7-9 with TRBJ1-1, with D possibly matching TRBD1 (6 bases). The CDR3 contains 13 residues. Germline V gene sequence: CDR1 SEHNR, CDR2 FQNEAQ (reference sequence). The germline V and J ends were trimmed by 4 bases and 5 bases, with 11 bases remaining between them. CDR3: CASSSIDRTEAFF. DNA for the CDR3: TGTGCCAGCAGCTCTATAGACAGGACTGAAGCTTTCTTT.

In this sample, this clone turned up a few times. Possible read error: a much larger clone is one base away. The chain carries TRBV2 and TRBJ1-2; D is perhaps TRBD1 (5 bases). CDR1 is SNHLY and CDR2 is FYNNEI in the germline V gene. V gave up 7 bases and J gave up 2 bases, with 14 bases separating them. CDR3 size: 14 residues. The CDR3 loop reads CASNTQRGNYGYTF. The CDR3 DNA follows: TGTGCCAGCAACACTCAGAGGGGAAACTATGGCTACACCTTC.

By sample fraction, this clone is medium-sized (0.01 to 0.1%). This rearrangement joins TRBV28 to TRBJ2-2; perhaps TRBD2 as D (6 bases). V gave up 3 bases and J gave up 0 bases, with 8 bases separating them. The CDR3 totals 15 residues. Per the germline V gene, CDR1 is MDHEN and CDR2 is SYDVKM. This CDR3 reads CASSFAGTNTGELFF. The CDR3, as DNA: TGTGCCAGCAGTTTTGCGGGGACGAACACCGGGGAGCTGTTTTTT. Full variable domain (outside the CDR3, taken from reference TRBV28 and TRBJ2-2): DVKVTQSSRYLVKRTGEKVFLECVQDMDHENMFWYRQDPGLGLRLIYFSYDVKMKEKGDIPEGYSVSREKKERFSLILESASTNQTSMYLCASSFAGTNTGELFFGEGSRLTVL.

This chain joins TRBV6-6 and TRBJ1-3, with D maybe TRBD1 (5 bases). The CDR3 is made up of 15 amino acids. CDR1 MNHNY and CDR2 SVGAGI come from the germline V gene (reference sequence). Trimming left V 0 bases short and J 4 bases short, with 10 bases between. The CDR3 DNA is TGTGCCAGCAGTTACTCCAGACAGCTAGGAAACACCATATATTTT. Translation: CASSYSRQLGNTIYF.

This clone was seen many times. The V call is TRBV5-6, the J call TRBJ2-7; 11 bases line up with TRBD2. J lost 12 bases, V lost 3 bases, and 8 bases had no gene match. CDR3 length equals 13 residues. The germline CDR1 and CDR2 sequences are SGHDT and YYEEEE. CDR3 nucleotide sequence: TGTGCCAGCAGCTCCGGACTAGCGGGCTTATCGTACTTC. Amino acids: CASSSGLAGLSYF.

This clone was seen many times. V usage is TRBV18 and J usage is TRBJ2-4; tentatively, D is TRBD1 (5 bases). Looked up from germline, CDR1 is KGHSH and CDR2 is LQKENI. The CDR3 loop spans 14 amino acids. The V end was cut by 3 bases, the J end by 0 bases, with 6 bases between. The chain's CDR3 is CASSPDIAKNIQYF. CDR3 DNA sequence: TGTGCCAGCTCACCGGACATAGCCAAAAACATTCAGTACTTC.

The V call is TRBV6-1, the J call TRBJ1-3; the D gene is possibly TRBD1 (6 bases). The V gene lost 6 bases and the J gene lost 4 bases, with 16 bases spanning the gap. From germline, CDR1 is MNHNS and CDR2 SASEGT. The length of the CDR3 is 15 residues. CDR3 in amino acids: CASRVSGAGGNTIYF. Here the CDR3 DNA reads TGTGCCAGCAGGGTCTCGGGGGCTGGAGGAAACACCATATATTTT.

The J gene is TRBJ1-6, the V gene TRBV5-1, with TRBD1 matching 9 bases. V trimming: 4 bases; J trimming: 0 bases; junction bases outside the gene matches: 5. The CDR3 spans 17 residues. The germline gives CDR1 SGHRS, CDR2 YFSETQ. The CDR3 region has the DNA TGCGCCAGCAGCACCGGACAGGGGAGCTCCTATAATTCACCCCTCCACTTT. It codes for CASSTGQGSSYNSPLHF.

This clone was found a few times. The chain employs TRBV9 and TRBJ1-6; 9 bases align to TRBD1. V dropped 3 bases and J dropped 9; count of bases not matched to a gene: 10. The V gene's germline CDR1 is SGDLS and CDR2 YYNGEE. This CDR3 is 16 amino acids long. CDR3 sequence: CASSARGGQGGSPLHF. The CDR3 region has the DNA TGTGCCAGCAGCGCGCGAGGGGGACAGGGTGGTTCACCCCTCCACTTT.

Relative to its sample, this clone is large. V usage is TRBV5-1 and J usage is TRBJ2-7; D call uncertain. The CDR3 sequence is 12 residues long. V was trimmed by 1 base and J by 1 base, leaving 3 bases between them. CDR1 is SGHRS, CDR2 YFSETQ, per germline. In DNA, the CDR3 is TGCGCCAGCAGCTTGCCTTCCTACGAGCAGTACTTC. This encodes CASSLPSYEQYF.

The rearrangement joins TRBV28 to TRBJ1-1; 7 nucleotides align to TRBD1. Per the germline V gene, CDR1 is MDHEN and CDR2 is SYDVKM. There are 15 residues in the CDR3. Trimming removed 3 bases from V and 7 bases from J; junction bases left unmatched: 11. DNA for the CDR3: TGTGCCAGCAGTTTTGGAGGGGGCCTTAATGGTGAAGCTTTCTTT. It encodes CASSFGGGLNGEAFF.

V gene TRBV2 combines with J gene TRBJ2-7; D is ambiguous. Germline lookup yields CDR1 SNHLY and CDR2 FYNNEI. Deletions cut 7 bases from V and 6 bases from J, with 10 bases between. This CDR3 comprises 11 residues. The CDR3 region has the DNA TGTGCCAGCACCGGCAAGGCCGAGCAGTACTTC. Translating gives CASTGKAEQYF.

The chain joins TRBV5-1 to TRBJ2-5; D gene unclear. The CDR3 sequence is 14 residues long. The V and J ends lost 3 bases and 2 bases respectively, with 11 bases between them. Germline CDR1 is SGHRS and CDR2 is YFSETQ. The CDR3 coding sequence is TGCGCCAGCAGCTCCGCCACAGCGCAAGAGACCCAGTACTTC. This sequence encodes CASSSATAQETQYF. Variable domain in full (rest from reference TRBV5-1 and TRBJ2-5): KAGVTQTPRYLIKTRGQQVTLSCSPISGHRSVSWYQQTPGQGLQFLFEYFSETQRNKGNFPGRFSGRQFSNSRSEMNVSTLELGDSALYLCASSSATAQETQYFGPGTRLLVL.